These 2 T cell receptor beta chains were sequenced from one sample in a study of blood T cell repertoires in COVID-19. TCRdb keeps only in-frame clones here, not all; method: immunoSEQ multiplex PCR. The profile shows about 54,000 clones, 90% of them singletons. Sample: peripheral blood. The source of these receptors is a woman between 35 and 50 years old with active COVID-19.

The chain combines TRBV11-3 with TRBJ2-2, with 8 positions matching TRBD1. This CDR3 has 15 amino acids. Germline values: CDR1 SGHNT, CDR2 YENEEA. After removal of 7 bases from V and 4 bases from J, the junction contained 8 bases not matched to a gene. CDR3 sequence: CASKKQTGVTGELFF. In nucleotides, the CDR3 is TGTGCCAGCAAAAAACAGACAGGGGTCACCGGGGAGCTGTTTTTT.

The CDR3 DNA reads as TGCGCCAGCAGCCAAGAGCGGAGCTACGAGCAGTACTTC. This encodes CASSQERSYEQYF. This sequence joins TRBV4-3 and TRBJ2-7; D is unresolved. CDR1 LGHNA and CDR2 YSLEER come from the germline V gene. This CDR3 has 13 residues. Trimming pared 0 bases from V and 3 bases from J, leaving 6 bases between.